This T cell receptor (beta chain) was captured by sequencing in a study of T cells in women clearing cervical HPV infection. This CDR3 has 14 amino acids. The germline V and J ends were trimmed by 0 bases and 4 bases, with 9 bases remaining between them. From germline, CDR1 is PRHDT and CDR2 FYEKMQ (reference sequence). Measured with immunoSEQ multiplex PCR; TCRdb has only the in-frame clones, and not every one. The sample includes about 24,000 clones. With regard to this clone: Read sequence stops 3 residues before the CDR3 end, and the germline J gene provides the missing end.

The source of this sequence is a woman between 18 and 70 years old with a cervical HPV16 infection that either progressed to CIN3+ or cleared (not recorded which). This chain uses TRBV13 with TRBJ1-1; D gene unclear. Material for sequencing was blood buffy coat. The CDR3 spells CASSLGRVGTEAFF. CDR3 bases read: TGTGCCAGCAGCTTAGGAAGGGTGGGCACTGAA.